This TCR beta chain emerged from a study of graft-versus-host responses after intestinal transplantation. To note about this clone: No antigen is known for it.

Sequencing used immunoSEQ multiplex PCR; TCRdb keeps in-frame clones, though not all of them. In the table there are some 15,000 clones, about 95% of which are singletons. This CDR3 is 13 amino acids long. CDR1 LNHDA and CDR2 SQIVND come from the germline V gene (reference sequence). Trimming stripped 5 bases from V and 12 bases from J, with 20 bases between. Study-level points and caveats: Recipient marrow contained GvH clones, some of which appeared first in ileum or blood.

The clonotype originates from a human patient who received an intestinal transplant, so some T cells may come from the graft donor. Source: PBMCs, taken 9 days after transplant. This sequence joins TRBV19 and TRBJ2-7; no definite D call. The CDR3 region is CASSPYRATTPYF. In DNA, the CDR3 is TGTGCCAGTAGTCCCTACCGGGCCACTACCCCGTACTTC.